These 9 T cell receptor beta chains came from one sample sequenced in a study of T cells in Graves' hyperthyroidism and ophthalmopathy. Amplified TCR beta CDR3 regions came from RNA transcripts. HTBI primers drove first-round RT-PCR of the TCR CDR3. TCRdb called the multiplex PCR reads again in MiXCR, with one record for every CDR3 protein. There are hundreds of thousands of distinct CDR3 sequences in the sample; roughly 14% occur only once, and 12% lies in the top ten. The sequenced sample consisted of blood. The receptor set was obtained from a woman aged 45-65 years with Graves' ophthalmopathy.

A note on this clonotype: A much larger clonotype is one base distant, so this may be a read error. The rearrangement joins TRBV12-3 or TRBV12-4 to TRBJ2-1; D ambiguous. The CDR3 is 12 amino acids. The V end lost 4 bases, the J end lost 10 bases, and 11 bases lay between the germline ends. CDR3 region: CASSSFLAEQFF. The CDR3 nucleotides read TGTGCCAGCAGTTCATTTCTGGCCGAGCAGTTCTTC.

About this clonotype itself: Given a much more abundant clone one base away, this may be a read error. This sequence joins TRBV30 and TRBJ1-2; 10 bases agree with TRBD1. This CDR3 is built from 15 residues. V gave up 0 bases and J gave up 8 bases; unmatched junction bases: 9. Germline V gene sequence: CDR1 GTSNPN, CDR2 SVGIG (reference sequence). The CDR3 DNA follows: TGTGCCTGGAGTGTGGGGACAGGGGCCGTAAGGGGCTACACCTTC. It is translated as CAWSVGTGAVRGYTF.

This clonotype has a handful of counts. The chain recombines TRBV6-5 with TRBJ2-1; 8 nucleotides line up with TRBD1. Losses at the gene ends were 3 bases for V and 5 bases for J; bases not matched to a gene: 3. The CDR3 has 14 residues. CDR1 is MNHEY, CDR2 SVGAGI, per germline. The CDR3 DNA reads TGTGCCAGCAGTTATGGACAGGGCGACAATGAGCAGTTCTTC. It specifies CASSYGQGDNEQFF.

This clonotype was counted at least ten times. V usage is TRBV2 and J usage is TRBJ1-1, with D tentatively TRBD1 (5 bases). V lost 2 bases, J lost 1 base, and 8 bases lay in between. Germline-derived CDR1 and CDR2 are SNHLY and FYNNEI. CDR3 length equals 14 residues. The CDR3 reads CASSEQGRNTEAFF. For the CDR3, the DNA is TGTGCCAGCAGTGAACAGGGAAGGAACACTGAAGCTTTCTTT.

This clonotype was picked up many times. This chain uses TRBV7-9 with TRBJ2-1, with TRBD2 identical over 8 bases. Trimming removed 2 bases from V and 1 base from J; junction bases left unmatched: 4. Germline CDR1 and CDR2: SEHNR and FQNEAQ (reference sequence). This CDR3 has 16 residues. CDR3 loop: CASSLRTGGSYNEQFF. Written as DNA, the CDR3 is TGTGCCAGCAGCTTACGAACGGGAGGGTCCTACAATGAGCAGTTCTTC.

The sample holds a few counts of this clonotype. The V gene is TRBV6-2 or TRBV6-3, the J gene TRBJ1-1; D unclear. The V end was cut by 3 bases, the J end by 1 base, with 15 bases between. The CDR3 sequence is 16 residues long. Looked up from germline, CDR1 is MNHEY and CDR2 is SVGEGT. The CDR3 DNA reads as TGTGCCAGCAGTTATTTGCAGTCCCGTTGGAACACTGAAGCTTTCTTT. It encodes CASSYLQSRWNTEAFF.

The chain carries TRBV14 and TRBJ1-4; D ambiguous. V lost 1 base to trimming and J lost 4 bases, with 4 bases between them. The CDR3 runs to 13 residues. Germline V lookup: CDR1 SGHDN, CDR2 FVKESK. CDR3 sequence: CASSQAYNEKLFF. As DNA, the CDR3 is TGTGCCAGCAGCCAAGCTTATAATGAAAAACTGTTTTTT.

This clonotype was detected ten times or more. The rearrangement uses TRBV28 and TRBJ2-1, with TRBD1 matching over 10 bases. Unmatched junction bases numbered 9, after V lost 6 bases and J lost 7 bases. Germline V CDR1 and CDR2: MDHEN, SYDVKM. CDR3 length: 15 amino acids. DNA for the CDR3: TGTGCCAGCAGGCAAGACAGGGGGCGATTGAATGAGCAGTTCTTC. It encodes CASRQDRGRLNEQFF.

Many counts were recorded for this clonotype. The chain couples TRBV2 to TRBJ2-3; 13 nucleotides align to TRBD2. V was pared by 7 bases and J by 2 bases, with 6 bases of the junction left unmatched. CDR1 and CDR2 from the germline V gene are SNHLY and FYNNEI. The CDR3 length is 16 residues. Here the CDR3 reads CASKWGLAGPTDTQYF. The CDR3 coding sequence is TGTGCCAGCAAATGGGGACTAGCGGGGCCCACAGATACGCAGTATTTT.